This T cell receptor beta chain was profiled in a study of blood T cell repertoires in COVID-19. Study-wide context: Donors in the United States, Italy and Spain gave samples during acute or convalescent COVID-19.

Produced via immunoSEQ multiplex PCR; TCRdb's table is partial and in-frame only. The sample yields more than 200,000 clones, 88% seen once. CDR3 length equals 13 residues. Trimming cost V 4 bases and J 0 bases, with 4 bases left between them. The germline V gene encodes CDR1 LGHNT and CDR2 FRNRAP. This chain connects TRBV12-5 to TRBJ1-5; D gene unclear. Material for sequencing was peripheral blood. The sequence was collected from a man in his 70s with acute or convalescent COVID-19. CDR3 residues: CASGYNSNQPQHF. CDR3 DNA: TGTGCTAGTGGTTATAATAGCAATCAGCCCCAGCATTTT.